The 30 T cell receptor beta chains given below trace back to one sample, sequenced in a study of regulatory T cells in long-lasting Graves disease. Building the TCR beta libraries relied on iRepertoire HTBI primers, and CDR3 regions underwent Arm-PCR. TCRdb reprocessed the multiplex PCR reads via MiXCR and lists one record per CDR3 protein. In the table there are about 430,000 distinct CDR3 sequences, approximately 15% of which are singletons. As to time point: newly diagnosed GD, antithyroid drugs for less than 3 months. Generation of the TCR library employed RNA extracted from PBMCs. The sample also formed part of further work on T cells in Graves' hyperthyroidism and ophthalmopathy.

The source material was peripheral blood mononuclear cells (PBMCs), sampled at new diagnosis, from a patient treated with antithyroid drugs. The receptors stem from a woman aged 40-49 years with Graves disease.

The chain combines TRBV7-9 with TRBJ2-3, with 8 bases aligning to TRBD1. V gave up 3 bases and J gave up 4 bases; unmatched junction bases: 3. The V gene's germline CDR1 is SEHNR and CDR2 FQNEAQ (reference sequence). There are 14 residues in the CDR3. The CDR3 DNA is TGTGCCAGCAGCTTTGGACAGGGCGCAGATACGCAGTATTTT. This gives the protein CASSFGQGADTQYF. The entire variable domain, with the rest obtained from reference TRBV7-9 and TRBJ2-3, is as follows: DTGVSQNPRHKITKRGQNVTFRCDPISEHNRLYWYRQTLGQGPEFLTYFQNEAQLEKSRLLSDRFSAERPKGSFSTLEIQRTEQGDSAMYLCASSFGQGADTQYFGPGTRLTVL.

This clonotype appeared many times. V usage is TRBV6-2 or TRBV6-3 and J usage is TRBJ2-3, with TRBD1 identical over 8 bases. The V gene end was trimmed by 5 bases and the J gene end by 6 bases; junction bases not matched to a gene: 28. Germline V CDR1 and CDR2: MNHEY, SVGEGT. The CDR3 has 21 amino acids. The DNA of the CDR3 is TGTGCCAGCAGTGAAGGGAAACGGACAGGGTTGATAGTCCATAGTGGGGATACGCAGTATTTT. It specifies CASSEGKRTGLIVHSGDTQYF.

This clonotype was found a few times. V and J are TRBV20-1 and TRBJ2-1; 9 bases match TRBD2. The CDR3 is 15 residues long. With V trimmed by 2 bases and J by 3 bases, 5 bases remained unmatched. The germline V gene encodes CDR1 DFQATT and CDR2 SNEGSKA (reference sequence). CDR3 in amino acids: CSARHSGSSYNEQFF. In DNA form, the CDR3 reads TGCAGTGCTAGACATAGCGGGAGTAGCTACAATGAGCAGTTCTTC.

This clonotype was counted ten times or more. This chain links TRBV6-5 with TRBJ1-1; no clear D. Germline CDR1 MNHEY, CDR2 SVGAGI. CDR3 length: 15 residues. V lost 2 bases and J 1 base, leaving 11 bases between the germline ends. CDR3 residues: CASSYMGPANTEAFF. Here the CDR3 DNA reads TGTGCCAGCAGTTACATGGGTCCAGCGAACACTGAAGCTTTCTTT.

This chain uses TRBV6-1 with TRBJ2-7; TRBD1 agrees at 8 bases. Germline CDR1 is MNHNS and CDR2 is SASEGT. The junction had 14 bases not matched to a gene; V was cut back by 6 bases and J by 7 bases. The CDR3 sequence is 15 residues long. This CDR3 is CASSRTPQGAGEQYF. DNA of the CDR3: TGTGCCAGCAGCCGGACCCCCCAGGGGGCCGGAGAGCAGTACTTC.

This clonotype was recorded many times. This chain connects TRBV28 to TRBJ1-5; D might be TRBD1 (5 bases). V was trimmed by 3 bases and J by 3 bases, leaving 12 bases between them. This CDR3 contains 15 residues. From germline, CDR1 is MDHEN and CDR2 SYDVKM. CDR3: CASSLSGLPNQPQHF. CDR3 sequence (DNA): TGTGCCAGCAGTTTGTCAGGGTTACCCAATCAGCCCCAGCATTTT.

This clonotype has only a few counts. The chain has TRBV3-1 and TRBJ1-1, with D possibly matching TRBD1 (5 bases). Germline assignment: CDR1 LGHDT and CDR2 YNNKEL (reference sequence). The CDR3 runs 13 residues. V dropped 0 bases and J dropped 4 bases, with 6 bases sitting between them. CDR3: CASSQDGGTEAFF. The CDR3 DNA sequence: TGTGCCAGCAGCCAAGACGGGGGCACTGAAGCTTTCTTT.

This clonotype came up a few times. CDR3 nucleotide sequence: TGTGCCAGCTCACCGACAGACGAAGAGACCCAGTACTTC. Encoded protein: CASSPTDEETQYF. J is TRBJ2-5 and V is TRBV18; D might be TRBD1 (5 bases). V lost 3 bases, J lost 3 bases, and 8 bases lay in between. This CDR3 is built from 13 residues. From germline, CDR1 is KGHSH and CDR2 LQKENI.

The rearrangement joins TRBV12-3 or TRBV12-4 to TRBJ1-6; perhaps TRBD1 as D (5 bases). The CDR3 contains 14 residues. V was trimmed by 5 bases and J by 5 bases, leaving 10 bases between them. This CDR3 is CASSTQGNNSPLHF. The CDR3 DNA sequence: TGTGCCAGCAGTACCCAGGGAAATAATTCACCCCTCCACTTT.

This clonotype turned up a few times. One base away lies a much larger clone, so this may be a sequencing read error. Likely a read error: the CDR3 ends without its conserved phenylalanine or tryptophan. The chain uses TRBV2 and TRBJ2-1, with TRBD1 identical over 10 bases. The J call may be incorrect, as the DNA end agrees better with TRBJ2-5. Germline assignment: CDR1 SNHLY and CDR2 FYNNEI. This CDR3 comprises 14 residues. The CDR3 DNA reads as TGTGCCAGCAACCCGACAGGGGGCCCCGAGACCCAGTACCTC. This gives the protein CASNPTGGPETQYL.

This clonotype was counted at least ten times. V and J are TRBV7-6 and TRBJ2-7, with D uncertain. V was shortened by 2 bases and J by 5 bases, with 13 bases between the two germline ends. The CDR3 spans 14 residues. In germline, CDR1 is SGHVS, CDR2 FNYEAQ. CDR3 protein: CASSLLGRGDEQYF. The CDR3 DNA is TGTGCCAGCAGCTTACTGGGCCGAGGAGACGAGCAGTACTTC.

In this sample, this clonotype turned up many times. The chain couples TRBV3-1 to TRBJ1-1; perhaps TRBD1 as D (5 bases). V gave up 1 base and J gave up 6 bases, with 12 bases separating them. Germline CDR1 is LGHDT and CDR2 is YNNKEL (reference sequence). The CDR3 sequence is 14 residues long. In nucleotides, the CDR3 is TGTGCCAGCAGCCAAGGGGCAGGGAAGGCTGAAGCTTTCTTT. Encoded protein: CASSQGAGKAEAFF. The full variable domain, completed using reference TRBV3-1 and TRBJ1-1, is DTAVSQTPKYLVTQMGNDKSIKCEQNLGHDTMYWYKQDSKKFLKIMFSYNNKELIINETVPNRFSPKSPDKAHLNLHINSLELGDSAVYFCASSQGAGKAEAFFGQGTRLTVV.

This clonotype was observed a handful of times. Given a much more abundant clone one base away, this may be a read error. The V call is TRBV11-3, the J call TRBJ1-3, with 7 nucleotides matching TRBD1. The CDR3 has 14 residues. Germline V gene data show CDR1 as SGHNT and CDR2 as YENEEA. As DNA, the CDR3 is TGTGCCACCTCCGTAACAGGGGCTGGAAGCACCATATATTTT. Translation: CATSVTGAGSTIYF.

A remark on this clonotype: Just one base apart from a much larger clone, this may be a read error. This chain joins TRBV6-2 or TRBV6-3 and TRBJ2-7; the match to TRBD2 covers 7 bases. The germline V gene has CDR1 MNHEY and CDR2 SVGEGT. The CDR3 runs 16 residues. The CDR3 spells CASSYVAGVEAYDQYF. CDR3 in DNA: TGTGCCAGCAGTTATGTGGCGGGAGTTGAGGCCTACGATCAGTACTTC.

This chain uses TRBV11-2 with TRBJ2-7; TRBD1 matches 7 bases. The trim removed 3 bases at V and 4 bases at J, leaving 6 bases unmatched. The germline V gene encodes CDR1 SGHAT and CDR2 FQNNGV. The CDR3 sequence is 14 residues long. The CDR3 DNA follows: TGTGCCAGCAGCTTGACAGGGTACCGTTACGAGCAGTACTTC. Its translation: CASSLTGYRYEQYF.

This clonotype was counted many times. The rearrangement links TRBV10-2 to TRBJ2-5; tentative D call: TRBD1 (5 bases). V lost 2 bases to trimming and J lost 3 bases, with 7 bases between them. CDR3 length: 13 residues. Germline-derived CDR1 and CDR2 are WSHSY and SAAADI. CDR3 DNA: TGCGCCAGCAGTGAGAGGGGTAAAGAGACCCAGTACTTC. Protein product: CASSERGKETQYF.

As to this clonotype: Relative to the germline gene, one junction end is altered; a read error may explain this. J is TRBJ1-6 and V is TRBV3-1; no definite D call. CDR3 length: 16 amino acids. Germline CDR1 and CDR2: LGHDT and YNNKEL (reference sequence). The CDR3 DNA reads as TGTGCCGGCAGCCAAGGGTACGGGAGAACGGGTTCACCCCCCCACTTT. This encodes CAGSQGYGRTGSPPHF.

The gene calls are TRBV20-1 and TRBJ2-5, with 10 positions matching TRBD2. This CDR3 comprises 15 residues. Trimming took 2 bases from V and 4 from J; bases not matched to a gene: 7. From germline, CDR1 is DFQATT and CDR2 SNEGSKA (reference sequence). This chain's CDR3 is CSARRSGRARETQYF. CDR3 sequence (DNA): TGCAGTGCTAGAAGGAGCGGGAGGGCCCGAGAGACCCAGTACTTC.

The sample holds a few counts of this clonotype. The CDR3 DNA is TGTGCCAGCAGTAGCAGGGACAGGGGGTTCTATGGCTACACCTTC. Amino acid sequence: CASSSRDRGFYGYTF. The chain carries TRBV6-1 and TRBJ1-2, with TRBD1 matching 11 bases. The CDR3 consists of 15 residues. Trimming cost V 5 bases and J 4 bases; bases outside gene matches: 6. CDR1 and CDR2 from the germline V gene are MNHNS and SASEGT.

A few counts support this clonotype. J is TRBJ2-2 and V is TRBV27; D gene unclear. The CDR3 has 12 residues. Trimming pared 5 bases from V and 5 bases from J, leaving 6 bases between. Germline V gives CDR1 MNHEY, CDR2 SMNVEV (reference sequence). The chain's CDR3 is CASSPATGELFF. The CDR3 DNA follows: TGTGCCAGCAGTCCAGCTACCGGGGAGCTGTTTTTT.

Note on this clonotype: Here the CDR3 omits its conserved ending phenylalanine or tryptophan, so a read error is the likely source. The chain is built from TRBV29-1 and TRBJ2-7; 8 bases map to TRBD2. CDR3 size: 14 residues. V lost 7 bases to trimming and J lost 5 bases; unmatched junction nucleotides: 13. CDR1 SQVTM and CDR2 ANQGSEA come from the germline V gene. The CDR3: CSARAKRELNEQYC. Here the CDR3 DNA reads TGCAGCGCCAGGGCTAAGCGGGAGTTGAACGAGCAGTACTGC.

This rearrangement joins TRBV20-1 to TRBJ1-5, with 9 bases fitting TRBD1. Germline trimming cut 4 bases from V and 1 base from J; bases unmatched to any gene: 2. CDR3 length: 14 amino acids. The V gene's germline CDR1 is DFQATT and CDR2 SNEGSKA (reference sequence). CDR3 bases: TGCAGTGCTACACAGGGGGCGAGCAATCAGCCCCAGCATTTT. Translating it yields CSATQGASNQPQHF.

This clonotype was observed at least ten times. J is TRBJ2-3 and V is TRBV11-2; 8 positions match TRBD2. Trimming took 0 bases from V and 2 from J; bases not matched to a gene: 7. The CDR3 sequence is 17 residues long. CDR1 and CDR2 (germline): SGHAT, FQNNGV. In nucleotides, the CDR3 is TGTGCCAGCAGCTTAGAAGGGCTAGCGGGCCTCACAGATACGCAGTATTTT. Amino acids: CASSLEGLAGLTDTQYF.

This clonotype was counted many times. The chain employs TRBV11-2 and TRBJ2-2; 9 positions match TRBD2. J lost 7 bases, V lost 8 bases, and 8 bases had no gene match. The CDR3 length is 14 residues. Germline V gene sequence: CDR1 SGHAT, CDR2 FQNNGV. CDR3 nucleotides: TGTGCCAGCCTTAGGCTAGCGGGAAGCGGGGAGCTGTTTTTT. Its translation is CASLRLAGSGELFF. Full variable domain (outside the CDR3, taken from reference TRBV11-2 and TRBJ2-2): EAGVAQSPRYKIIEKRQSVAFWCNPISGHATLYWYQQILGQGPKLLIQFQNNGVVDDSQLPKDRFSAERLKGVDSTLKIQPAKLEDSAVYLCASLRLAGSGELFFGEGSRLTVL.

The chain is built from TRBV12-3 or TRBV12-4 and TRBJ1-2; 7 positions agree with TRBD1. The CDR3 spans 15 residues. Unmatched junction bases numbered 10, after V lost 7 bases and J lost 2 bases. The CDR3 here is CASTPTGWNNYGYTF. The CDR3 nucleotides read TGTGCCAGCACCCCGACAGGGTGGAACAACTATGGCTACACCTTC.

This clonotype was seen many times. The V and J genes are TRBV7-9 and TRBJ1-2; D call uncertain. CDR1 and CDR2 (germline): SEHNR, FQNEAQ (reference sequence). Trimming took 2 bases from V and 11 from J, leaving 12 bases between them. There are 12 residues in the CDR3. DNA for the CDR3: TGTGCCAGCAGCTTAAACGTAGAGAGGTACACCTTC. Amino acids: CASSLNVERYTF. Full variable domain (outside the CDR3, taken from reference TRBV7-9 and TRBJ1-2): DTGVSQNPRHKITKRGQNVTFRCDPISEHNRLYWYRQTLGQGPEFLTYFQNEAQLEKSRLLSDRFSAERPKGSFSTLEIQRTEQGDSAMYLCASSLNVERYTFGSGTRLTVV.

The V call is TRBV12-3 or TRBV12-4, the J call TRBJ2-1; 7 positions match TRBD1. The CDR3 totals 15 residues. V was pared by 5 bases and J by 5 bases, with 9 bases of the junction left unmatched. CDR3 in amino acids: CASSIEGAWDNEQFF. CDR3 DNA: TGTGCCAGCAGTATCGAGGGGGCCTGGGACAATGAGCAGTTCTTC.

The chain uses TRBV5-5 and TRBJ2-7; tentative D call: TRBD1 (7 bases). Looked up from germline, CDR1 is SGHKS and CDR2 is YYEKEE (reference sequence). Trimming stripped 4 bases from V and 5 bases from J, with 10 bases between. CDR3 length: 12 residues. The CDR3 sequence: CASSGGTDEQYF. The CDR3 bases are TGTGCCAGCAGCGGGGGGACAGACGAGCAGTACTTC. The variable domain in full, with the rest retrieved from reference TRBV5-5 and TRBJ2-7, is DAGVTQSPTHLIKTRGQQVTLRCSPISGHKSVSWYQQVLGQGPQFIFQYYEKEERGRGNFPDRFSARQFPNYSSELNVNALLLGDSALYLCASSGGTDEQYFGPGTRLTVT.

In this sample, this clonotype turned up many times. The DNA of the CDR3 is TGTGCCAGCAGTCCCGGGACACAATTCTACGAGCAGTACTTC. This sequence encodes CASSPGTQFYEQYF. The rearrangement joins TRBV12-3 or TRBV12-4 to TRBJ2-7, with a tentative D call TRBD1 (6 bases). This CDR3 is 14 amino acids long. The V and J ends lost 5 bases and 3 bases respectively, with 14 bases between them.

This clonotype was counted ten times or more. The chain carries TRBV12-3 or TRBV12-4 and TRBJ1-3, with 7 nucleotides matching TRBD1. The CDR3 is 14 residues long. Trimming at V came to 10 bases and at J to 0 bases, leaving 6 bases not matched to a gene. CDR3 protein: CATDRDLSGNTIYF. Here the CDR3 DNA reads TGTGCCACCGACAGGGACCTCTCTGGAAACACCATATATTTT.